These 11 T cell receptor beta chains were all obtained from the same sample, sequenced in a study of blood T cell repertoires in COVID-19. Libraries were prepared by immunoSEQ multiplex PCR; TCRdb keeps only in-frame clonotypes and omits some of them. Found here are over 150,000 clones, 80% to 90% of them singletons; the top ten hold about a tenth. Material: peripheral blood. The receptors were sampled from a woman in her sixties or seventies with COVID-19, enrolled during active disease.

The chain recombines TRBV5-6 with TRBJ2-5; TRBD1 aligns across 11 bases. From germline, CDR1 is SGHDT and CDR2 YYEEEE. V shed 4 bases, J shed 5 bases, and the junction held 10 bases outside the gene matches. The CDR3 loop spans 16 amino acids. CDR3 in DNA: TGTGCCAGCAGCCCCGGGACAGGGGGGAAGTATGAGACCCAGTACTTC. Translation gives CASSPGTGGKYETQYF. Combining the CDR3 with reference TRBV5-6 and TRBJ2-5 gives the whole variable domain DAGVTQSPTHLIKTRGQQVTLRCSPKSGHDTVSWYQQALGQGPQFIFQYYEEEERQRGNFPDRFSGHQFPNYSSELNVNALLLGDSALYLCASSPGTGGKYETQYFGPGTRLLVL.

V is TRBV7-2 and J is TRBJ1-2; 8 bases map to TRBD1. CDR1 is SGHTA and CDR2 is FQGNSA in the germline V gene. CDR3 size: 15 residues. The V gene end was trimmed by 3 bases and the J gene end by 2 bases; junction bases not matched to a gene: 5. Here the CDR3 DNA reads TGTGCCAGCAGCTTGCCCAACAGGGGGAACTATGGCTACACCTTC. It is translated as CASSLPNRGNYGYTF.

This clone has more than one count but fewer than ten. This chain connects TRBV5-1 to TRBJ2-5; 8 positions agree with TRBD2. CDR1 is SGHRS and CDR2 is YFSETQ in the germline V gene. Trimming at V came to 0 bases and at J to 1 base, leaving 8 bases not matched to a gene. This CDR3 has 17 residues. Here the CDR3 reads CASSLVGFTSGQETQYF. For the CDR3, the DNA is TGCGCCAGCAGCTTGGTGGGGTTTACTAGCGGCCAAGAGACCCAGTACTTC.

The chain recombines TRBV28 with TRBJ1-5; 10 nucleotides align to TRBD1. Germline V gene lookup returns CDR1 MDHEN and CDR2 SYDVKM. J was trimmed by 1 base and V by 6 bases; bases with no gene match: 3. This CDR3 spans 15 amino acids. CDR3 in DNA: TGTGCCAGCAGGGAGGGACAGGGGAGCAATCAGCCCCAGCATTTT. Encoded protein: CASREGQGSNQPQHF.

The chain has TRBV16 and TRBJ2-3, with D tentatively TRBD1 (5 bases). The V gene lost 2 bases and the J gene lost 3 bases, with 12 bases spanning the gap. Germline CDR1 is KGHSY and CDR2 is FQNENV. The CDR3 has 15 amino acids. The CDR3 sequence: CASSQPDSRTDTQYF. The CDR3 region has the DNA TGTGCCAGCAGCCAACCCGACAGTAGGACAGATACGCAGTATTTT.

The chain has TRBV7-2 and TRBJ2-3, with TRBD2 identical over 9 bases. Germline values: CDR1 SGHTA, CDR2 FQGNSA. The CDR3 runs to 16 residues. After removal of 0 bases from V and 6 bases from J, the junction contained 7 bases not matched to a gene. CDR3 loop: CASSLAGGGAADTQYF. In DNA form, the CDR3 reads TGTGCCAGCAGCTTAGCGGGCGGGGGGGCCGCTGATACGCAGTATTTT. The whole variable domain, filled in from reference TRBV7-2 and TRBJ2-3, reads GAGVSQSPSNKVTEKGKDVELRCDPISGHTALYWYRQSLGQGLEFLIYFQGNSAPDKSGLPSDRFSAERTGGSVSTLTIQRTQQEDSAVYLCASSLAGGGAADTQYFGPGTRLTVL.

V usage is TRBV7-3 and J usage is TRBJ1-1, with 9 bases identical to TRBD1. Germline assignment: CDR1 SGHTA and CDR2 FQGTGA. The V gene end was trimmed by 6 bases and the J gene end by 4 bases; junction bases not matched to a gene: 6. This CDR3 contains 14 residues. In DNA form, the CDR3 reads TGTGCCAGCAGTACAGACAGGGGGAGCACTGAAGCTTTCTTT. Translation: CASSTDRGSTEAFF.

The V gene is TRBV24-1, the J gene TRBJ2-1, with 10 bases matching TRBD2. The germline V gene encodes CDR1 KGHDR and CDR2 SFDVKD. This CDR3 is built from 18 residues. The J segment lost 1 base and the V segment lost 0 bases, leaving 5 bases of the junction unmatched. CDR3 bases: TGTGCCACCAGTGATTTGTCTAGCGGGGGAGGATCCTACAATGAGCAGTTCTTC. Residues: CATSDLSSGGGSYNEQFF.

The CDR3 coding sequence is TGCGCCAGCAGCCAAGATGGCGGAGGGGGCAATCAGCCCCAGCATTTT. Its translation: CASSQDGGGGNQPQHF. The chain joins TRBV4-1 to TRBJ1-5, with a weak D call TRBD1 (5 bases). V was cut by 0 bases and J by 2 bases, with 11 bases left in between. The CDR3 consists of 16 residues. Germline-derived CDR1 and CDR2 are MGHRA and YSYEKL.

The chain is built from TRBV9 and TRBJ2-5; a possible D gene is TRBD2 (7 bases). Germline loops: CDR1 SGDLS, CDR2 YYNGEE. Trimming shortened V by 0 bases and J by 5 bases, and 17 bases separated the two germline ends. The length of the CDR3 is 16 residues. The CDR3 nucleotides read TGTGCCAGCAGCGTAGTCCCCATAGGGGGGGAGGAGACCCAGTACTTC. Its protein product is CASSVVPIGGEETQYF.

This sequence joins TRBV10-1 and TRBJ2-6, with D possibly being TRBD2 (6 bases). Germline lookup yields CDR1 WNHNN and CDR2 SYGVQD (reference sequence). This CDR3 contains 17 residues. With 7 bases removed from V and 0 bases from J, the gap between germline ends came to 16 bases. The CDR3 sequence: CASTRGLTLSGANVLTF. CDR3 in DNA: TGCGCCAGCACTCGGGGACTGACCCTCTCTGGGGCCAACGTCCTGACTTTC.